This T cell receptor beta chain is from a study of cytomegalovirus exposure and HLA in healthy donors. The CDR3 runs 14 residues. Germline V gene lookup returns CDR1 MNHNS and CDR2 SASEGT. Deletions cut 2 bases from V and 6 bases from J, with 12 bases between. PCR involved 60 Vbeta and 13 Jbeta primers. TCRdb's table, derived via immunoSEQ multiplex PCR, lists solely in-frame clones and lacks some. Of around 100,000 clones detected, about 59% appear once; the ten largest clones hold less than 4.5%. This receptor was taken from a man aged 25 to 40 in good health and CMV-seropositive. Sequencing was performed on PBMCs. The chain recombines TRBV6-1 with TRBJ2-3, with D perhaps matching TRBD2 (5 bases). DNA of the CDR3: TGTGCCAGCAGTGAACGATCAAGGGAGGATACGCAGTATTTT. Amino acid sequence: CASSERSREDTQYF.